This entry describes one T cell receptor (beta chain). One end of the junction does not line up with germline, which may come from a read error. First-strand cDNA used TRAV- and TRBV-specific primers, covering alpha and beta chains. A roughly 20-cycle PCR with a constant-region primer and V-primer adapter amplified TCRs. TCRdb recomputed calls from the reads with MiXCR, one row per CDR3 protein. The table lists roughly 19,000 distinct CDR3 sequences, approximately 79% of them singletons. This sample is drawn from a study of low-dose radiotherapy and immunotherapy resistance in tumors. Study as a whole: Nivolumab was given to patients as a 240 mg flat dose every two weeks, and ipilimumab at 1 mg/kg every six weeks. Both were delivered intravenously.

The receptor comes from a human donor with advanced metastatic prostate, ovarian, gallbladder or colorectal cancer (not recorded which). This table probably holds off-target reads from a library built for another chain.

CDR3 region: CAISRDGYEQYF. The CDR3 DNA is TGTGCCATCAGTCGCGACGGCTACGAGCAGTACTTC. The chain couples TRBV27 to TRBJ2-7; D is unresolved. The CDR3 is made up of 12 amino acids. Germline V CDR1 and CDR2: MNHEY, SMNVEV (reference sequence).